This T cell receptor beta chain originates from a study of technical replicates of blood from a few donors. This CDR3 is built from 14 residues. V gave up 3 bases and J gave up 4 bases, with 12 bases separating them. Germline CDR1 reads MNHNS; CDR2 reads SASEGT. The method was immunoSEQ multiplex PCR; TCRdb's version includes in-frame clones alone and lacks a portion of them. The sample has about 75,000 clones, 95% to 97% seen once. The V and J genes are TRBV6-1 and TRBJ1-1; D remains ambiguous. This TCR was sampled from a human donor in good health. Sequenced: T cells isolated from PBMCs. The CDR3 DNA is TGTGCCAGCAGTGAGACCGGGCGGGCCACTGAAGCTTTCTTT. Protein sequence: CASSETGRATEAFF.